The T cell receptor beta chain under discussion was sequenced for a study of graft-versus-host responses after intestinal transplantation. Overall study: For around 3 years after anti-thymocyte globulin induction, all recipients took tacrolimus and steroids. Overall study results and limits: Recipient marrow held GvH clones, some first seen in ileum or blood. There was an association between peak levels of circulating GvH clones and early post-transplant HvG declines.

Clones were sequenced by immunoSEQ multiplex PCR, and TCRdb holds only the in-frame ones, with some missing. The top ten clones hold roughly 16% of a sample with about 97,000 clones, over 75% of them seen once. As regards this clone: Its specificity is not known.

CDR1 is LNHDA, CDR2 SQIVND, per germline (reference sequence). The ends were cut back, 6 bases at V and 4 bases at J, with 9 bases in the middle. The CDR3 is 13 residues long. Specimen: PBMCs, collected just under 460 days after intestinal transplant. This clonotype was obtained from a human patient who received an intestinal transplant, so some T cells may come from the graft donor. V gene TRBV19 combines with J gene TRBJ1-4, with D perhaps matching TRBD1 (5 bases). The CDR3 here is CASRGTDNEKLFF. The CDR3 DNA is TGTGCCAGTAGGGGGACGGATAATGAAAAACTGTTTTTT.